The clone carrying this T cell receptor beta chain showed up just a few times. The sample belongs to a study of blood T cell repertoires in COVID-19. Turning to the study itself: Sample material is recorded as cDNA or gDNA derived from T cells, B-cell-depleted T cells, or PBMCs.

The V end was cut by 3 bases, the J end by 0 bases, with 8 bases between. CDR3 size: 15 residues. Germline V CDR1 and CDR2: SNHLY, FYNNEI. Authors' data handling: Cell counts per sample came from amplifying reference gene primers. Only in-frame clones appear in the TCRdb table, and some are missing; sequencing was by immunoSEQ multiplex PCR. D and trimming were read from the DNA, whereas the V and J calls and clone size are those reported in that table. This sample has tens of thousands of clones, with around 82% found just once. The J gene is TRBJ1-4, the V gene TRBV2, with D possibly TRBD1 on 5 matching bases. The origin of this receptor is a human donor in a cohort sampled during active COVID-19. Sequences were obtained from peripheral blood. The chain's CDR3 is CASSDRGATNEKLFF. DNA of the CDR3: TGTGCCAGCAGTGACCGGGGGGCAACTAATGAAAAACTGTTTTTT.